Given below is one TCR beta chain in context. Antigen specificity is unknown. V lost 2 bases to trimming and J lost 3 bases, with 20 bases between them. Per the germline V gene, CDR1 is GTSNPN and CDR2 is SVGIG (reference sequence). This CDR3 has 17 residues. The data derive from a study of cytomegalovirus exposure and HLA in healthy donors. Study in general: Genotyping of nearly 400 donors showed that over 80% belonged to the Caucasian-associated ancestry cluster. General study results and limits: Sequencing likely caused a cluster of highly shared sequence variants.

PCR involved 60 Vbeta and 13 Jbeta primers. The authors' processing: Unique TCR beta chains totaled some 80 million in a later count, with approximately 10 million of them shared. TCRdb keeps only in-frame clones here, not all; method: immunoSEQ multiplex PCR. Clonal size and the V and J genes are those of that table, whereas D and trimming came from the DNA. The data contain 90,000 to 110,000 clones, approximately 72% of them singletons. The receptor's source is a man aged 25-40 years in good health and CMV-seronegative. The rearrangement links TRBV30 to TRBJ2-1; weak D call: TRBD2 (5 bases). The sequenced material came from PBMCs. CDR3 region: CAWSKSGTASYYNEQFF. In DNA, the CDR3 is TGTGCCTGGAGTAAGAGCGGAACAGCAAGTTACTACAATGAGCAGTTCTTC.